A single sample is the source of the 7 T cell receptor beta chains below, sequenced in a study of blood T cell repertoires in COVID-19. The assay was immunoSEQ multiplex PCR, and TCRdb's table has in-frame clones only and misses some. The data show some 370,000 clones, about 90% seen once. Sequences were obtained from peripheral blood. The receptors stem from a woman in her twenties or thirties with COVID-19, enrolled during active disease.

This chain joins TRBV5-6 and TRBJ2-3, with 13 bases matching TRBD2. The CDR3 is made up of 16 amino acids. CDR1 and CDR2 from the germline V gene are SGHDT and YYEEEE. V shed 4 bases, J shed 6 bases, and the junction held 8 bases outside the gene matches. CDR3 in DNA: TGTGCCAGCAGCCTAACTAGCGGGAGGGCCTCGGATACGCAGTATTTT. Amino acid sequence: CASSLTSGRASDTQYF.

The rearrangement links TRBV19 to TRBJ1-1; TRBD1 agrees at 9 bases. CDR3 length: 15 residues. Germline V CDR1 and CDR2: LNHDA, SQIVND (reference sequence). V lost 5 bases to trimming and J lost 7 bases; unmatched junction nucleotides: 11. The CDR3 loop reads CASSLTTGGMDEAFF. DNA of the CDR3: TGTGCCAGTAGTCTCACGACAGGGGGAATGGATGAAGCTTTCTTT.

This CDR3 reads CASSVANQGRETQYF. CDR3 bases: TGTGCCAGCAGCGTAGCTAATCAGGGGCGGGAGACCCAGTACTTC. V gene TRBV9 combines with J gene TRBJ2-5; tentative D call: TRBD1 (6 bases). Deletions cut 0 bases from V and 5 bases from J, with 14 bases between. CDR1 and CDR2 from the germline V gene are SGDLS and YYNGEE. This CDR3 contains 15 residues.

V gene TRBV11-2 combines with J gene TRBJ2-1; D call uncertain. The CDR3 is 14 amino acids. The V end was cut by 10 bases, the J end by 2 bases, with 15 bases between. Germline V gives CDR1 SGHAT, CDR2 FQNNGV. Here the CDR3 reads CATSTRTTYNEQFF. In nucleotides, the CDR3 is TGTGCCACCTCTACCCGAACGACCTACAATGAGCAGTTCTTC. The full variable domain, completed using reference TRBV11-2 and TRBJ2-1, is EAGVAQSPRYKIIEKRQSVAFWCNPISGHATLYWYQQILGQGPKLLIQFQNNGVVDDSQLPKDRFSAERLKGVDSTLKIQPAKLEDSAVYLCATSTRTTYNEQFFGPGTRLTVL.

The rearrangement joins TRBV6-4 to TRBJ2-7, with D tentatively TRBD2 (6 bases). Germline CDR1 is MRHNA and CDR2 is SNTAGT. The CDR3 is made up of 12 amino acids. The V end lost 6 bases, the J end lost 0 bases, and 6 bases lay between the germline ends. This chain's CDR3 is CASRRDSYEQYF. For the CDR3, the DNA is TGTGCCAGCAGGCGGGACTCCTACGAGCAGTACTTC.

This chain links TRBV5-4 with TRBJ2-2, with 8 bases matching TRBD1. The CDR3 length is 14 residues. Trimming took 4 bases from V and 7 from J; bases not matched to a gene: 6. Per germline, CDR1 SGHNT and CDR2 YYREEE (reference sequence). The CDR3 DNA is TGTGCCAGCAGCGGACAGGGAATAGGCGGGGAGCTGTTTTTT. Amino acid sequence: CASSGQGIGGELFF.

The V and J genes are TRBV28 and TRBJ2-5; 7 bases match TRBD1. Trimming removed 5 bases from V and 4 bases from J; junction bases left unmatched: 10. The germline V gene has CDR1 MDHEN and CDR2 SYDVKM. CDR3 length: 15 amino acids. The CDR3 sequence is CASSPQPGGGETQYF. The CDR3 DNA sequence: TGTGCCAGCAGTCCCCAACCAGGGGGTGGAGAGACCCAGTACTTC.